These 9 T cell receptor beta chains were all obtained from the same sample, sequenced in a study of OX40 agonist ivuxolimab in advanced cancers. Clones were sequenced by immunoSEQ multiplex PCR, and TCRdb holds only the in-frame ones, with some missing. The table records about 34,000 clones, around 90% of them present only once. The input for sequencing was CD4+ or CD8+ T cells sorted from blood, taken in a trial of the OX40 agonist ivuxolimab. These receptors all stem from an adult with an advanced solid tumor such as melanoma, head and neck, liver or kidney cancer.

This sequence joins TRBV14 and TRBJ2-1; 10 bases fit TRBD2. The CDR3 extends over 15 amino acids. Germline V lookup: CDR1 SGHDN, CDR2 FVKESK. V gave up 4 bases and J gave up 10 bases; unmatched junction bases: 10. The CDR3 region has the DNA TGTGCCAGCAGCCCCCGGACTAGCGGTACCGGGGAGCAGTTCTTC. It is translated as CASSPRTSGTGEQFF.

The chain joins TRBV19 to TRBJ2-1; 8 positions match TRBD2. From germline, CDR1 is LNHDA and CDR2 SQIVND (reference sequence). This CDR3 spans 16 amino acids. The junction had 11 bases not matched to a gene; V was cut back by 5 bases and J by 5 bases. The CDR3 reads CASSASSGWGNNEQFF. CDR3 sequence (DNA): TGTGCCAGTAGTGCCTCTAGCGGGTGGGGGAACAATGAGCAGTTCTTC.

The rearrangement joins TRBV19 to TRBJ1-5, with TRBD1 matching over 10 bases. CDR1 and CDR2 from the germline V gene are LNHDA and SQIVND (reference sequence). The trim removed 5 bases at V and 7 bases at J, leaving 8 bases unmatched. The CDR3 totals 15 residues. CDR3 sequence reads: CASSFGTGAGQPQHF. CDR3 bases: TGTGCCAGTAGTTTCGGGACAGGGGCCGGGCAGCCCCAGCATTTT.

The chain uses TRBV28 and TRBJ1-4; D is ambiguous. CDR1 MDHEN and CDR2 SYDVKM come from the germline V gene. The CDR3 is made up of 14 amino acids. Trimming took 6 bases from V and 1 from J, leaving 9 bases between them. The DNA of the CDR3 is TGTGCCAGCAGCTCGCTTCAAACTAATGAAAAACTGTTTTTT. Encoded protein: CASSSLQTNEKLFF.

This clone was seen just once. The DNA of the CDR3 is TGTGCCAGCAGTTTACCCCCCGGGGTAGTCACCGGGGAGCTGTTTTTT. It codes for CASSLPPGVVTGELFF. The chain has TRBV27 and TRBJ2-2; D may be TRBD2 (5 bases). Germline V gene lookup returns CDR1 MNHEY and CDR2 SMNVEV (reference sequence). CDR3 length equals 16 residues. V was clipped by 2 bases and J by 4 bases, with 14 bases between them.

The rearrangement joins TRBV7-6 to TRBJ2-3; TRBD1 aligns across 9 bases. The V and J ends lost 5 bases and 1 base, in that order; junction bases with no gene match: 4. CDR1 and CDR2 (germline): SGHVS, FNYEAQ. This CDR3 contains 15 residues. CDR3 amino acids: CASSEGQGGTDTQYF. In DNA, the CDR3 is TGTGCCAGCAGCGAGGGACAGGGTGGCACAGATACGCAGTATTTT.

For this clone: At one end, the junction sequence differs from germline, possibly due to a read error. The rearrangement joins TRBV7-2 to TRBJ2-3; TRBD2 matches at 10 bases. The germline CDR1 and CDR2 sequences are SGHTA and FQGNSA. This CDR3 has 17 amino acids. The DNA for the CDR3 is TGTGCCAGCAGCCTCGGCCCCCCAGCGGGGGGGCCTAGGAATAGCCATTTT. Its protein product is CASSLGPPAGGPRNSHF.

This sequence joins TRBV11-2 and TRBJ2-7; 9 bases map to TRBD1. The CDR3 totals 18 residues. With V trimmed by 5 bases and J by 0 bases, 14 bases remained unmatched. Germline assignment: CDR1 SGHAT and CDR2 FQNNGV. CDR3 DNA: TGTGCCAGCAGCCCCAAGACAGGGGGGAGGTCCGACTCCTACGAGCAGTACTTC. It codes for CASSPKTGGRSDSYEQYF.

Only one count was recorded for this clone. The chain carries TRBV30 and TRBJ2-3; D is uncertain. The CDR3 consists of 17 residues. The ends were cut back, 3 bases at V and 0 bases at J, with 19 bases in the middle. Germline V gene lookup returns CDR1 GTSNPN and CDR2 SVGIG (reference sequence). CDR3 coding DNA: TGTGCCTGGAGCCCTGGCGGCGGACGTACTAGCACAGATACGCAGTATTTT. Translation gives CAWSPGGGRTSTDTQYF.